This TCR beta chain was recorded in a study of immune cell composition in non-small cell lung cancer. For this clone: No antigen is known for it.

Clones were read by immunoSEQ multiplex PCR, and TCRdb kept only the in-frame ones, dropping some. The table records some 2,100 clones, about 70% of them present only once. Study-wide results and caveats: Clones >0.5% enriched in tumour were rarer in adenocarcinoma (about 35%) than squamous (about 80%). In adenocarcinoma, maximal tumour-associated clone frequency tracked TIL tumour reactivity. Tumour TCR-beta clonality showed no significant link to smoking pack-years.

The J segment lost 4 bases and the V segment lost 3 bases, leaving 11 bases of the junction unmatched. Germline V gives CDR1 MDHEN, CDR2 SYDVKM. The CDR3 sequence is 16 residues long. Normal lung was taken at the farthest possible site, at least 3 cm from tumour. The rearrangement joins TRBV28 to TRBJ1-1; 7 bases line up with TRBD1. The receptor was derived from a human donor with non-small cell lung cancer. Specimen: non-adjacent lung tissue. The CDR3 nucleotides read TGTGCCAGCAGTTTCAACCCGATACAGGGGTTCACTGAAGCTTTCTTT. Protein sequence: CASSFNPIQGFTEAFF.